This entry features one TCR beta chain sequence. This sample is part of a study of blood T cell repertoires in COVID-19. On the study more broadly: T cells, B-cell-depleted T cells, or PBMCs supplied cDNA or gDNA.

Profiled with immunoSEQ multiplex PCR; TCRdb holds only in-frame clones, not every one. The sample records about 140,000 clones, roughly four fifths being singletons. This CDR3 spans 20 amino acids. The germline V gene has CDR1 MNHEY and CDR2 SMNVEV (reference sequence). V shed 8 bases and J 0 bases; nucleotides not matched to a gene: 24. The sequenced material came from peripheral blood. The receptor was derived from a woman aged 80 or over with acute or convalescent COVID-19. The chain joins TRBV27 to TRBJ2-7; 8 nucleotides line up with TRBD1. CDR3 sequence reads: CASRHFLWAQGGTGSYEQYF. For the CDR3, the DNA is TGTGCCAGCCGCCATTTCTTGTGGGCCCAAGGCGGGACAGGCTCCTACGAGCAGTACTTC.